The following is a TCR beta chain sequence with its context. Only in-frame clones appear in the TCRdb table, and some are missing; sequencing was by immunoSEQ multiplex PCR. The repertoire consists of hundreds of thousands of clones, with roughly 86% occurring once and the leading ten covering 0.0094%. These data come from a study of shared T cell receptors in the human thymus. The CDR3 contains 15 residues. Germline V CDR1 and CDR2: KGHSH, LQKENI. The V end was cut by 1 base, the J end by 3 bases, with 13 bases between. These data were also reused for a study on human thymus T cells. Turning to that study: During corrective heart surgery, resections were taken, and the thymus tissue came from them. Blood and thymic repertoires both appeared biased in V and J gene usage. Related research described thymic repertoires that were highly overlapping among unrelated individuals.

The sequence came from a boy under two years old with a congenital heart defect. Sequenced sample: thymocytes. The chain is built from TRBV18 and TRBJ2-7; a weak D match, TRBD2 (5 bases). The CDR3 DNA follows: TGTGCCAGCTCACCACGGAACCTAGCTGTCTACGAGCAGTACTTC. It encodes CASSPRNLAVYEQYF. Filled out from reference TRBV18 and TRBJ2-7, the complete variable domain reads NAGVMQNPRHLVRRRGQEARLRCSPMKGHSHVYWYRQLPEEGLKFMVYLQKENIIDESGMPKERFSAEFPKEGPSILRIQQVVRGDSAAYFCASSPRNLAVYEQYFGPGTRLTVT.